A selection of T cell receptor beta chains follows, all from one sample in a study of T cells after yellow fever vaccination. A single record per CDR3 protein comes from TCRdb applying MiXCR to the 5' RACE reads. This sample has 250,000 to 300,000 distinct CDR3 sequences, with roughly 5.6% found just once. The input for sequencing was CD4+ T cells sorted from PBMCs, taken on the day of the yellow fever booster vaccination. Receptors originate from a man aged 18-30 years who received the YFV17D yellow fever vaccine. The CDR3 runs from the conserved cysteine through the conserved F or W. Fields, in order: clone size, D gene, V gene, J gene, CDR3 protein, CDR3 DNA. D genes are given only for firm matches. Clone size, where shown, is once, few, many, or a class for clones that have expanded.

size: .
D: .
V: TRBV5-1
J: TRBJ1-6
CDR3: CASSLDEGLNSPLHF
DNA: TGCGCCAGCAGCTTGGACGAGGGACTTAATTCACCCCTCCACTTT

size: few
D: TRBD1
V: TRBV3-1
J: TRBJ2-2
CDR3: CASSQDLWTGGSGAGELFF
DNA: TGTGCCAGCAGCCAAGATCTGTGGACAGGGGGAAGTGGTGCCGGGGAGCTGTTTTTT

size: many
D: TRBD1
V: TRBV18
J: TRBJ2-1
CDR3: CASSSDRVEQFF
DNA: TGTGCCAGCTCATCCGACAGGGTTGAACAGTTCTTC

size: many
D: .
V: TRBV5-1
J: TRBJ1-5
CDR3: CASSLDGRGNQPQHF
DNA: TGCGCCAGCAGCTTGGATGGTCGGGGGAATCAGCCCCAGCATTTT

size: .
D: TRBD1
V: TRBV7-2
J: TRBJ2-7
CDR3: CASSPWTGPAYEQYF
DNA: TGTGCCAGCAGCCCTTGGACAGGGCCTGCCTACGAGCAGTACTTC

size: .
D: .
V: TRBV7-9
J: TRBJ2-1
CDR3: CASSLGRVFFNEQFF
DNA: TGTGCCAGCAGCTTAGGACGGGTATTCTTCAATGAGCAGTTCTTC

size: few
D: .
V: TRBV20-1
J: TRBJ1-2
CDR3: CSAPLPGAFYGYTF
DNA: TGCAGTGCTCCACTTCCGGGGGCGTTCTATGGCTACACCTTC

size: .
D: TRBD1
V: TRBV9
J: TRBJ1-1
CDR3: CASSFGSGQGFFAEAFF
DNA: TGTGCCAGCAGTTTCGGGTCCGGACAGGGGTTTTTCGCTGAAGCTTTCTTT

size: many
D: TRBD1
V: TRBV4-3
J: TRBJ1-6
CDR3: CASSRDRRGQGNSPLHF
DNA: TGCGCCAGCAGCCGAGACCGCAGGGGGCAAGGAAATTCACCCCTCCACTTT

size: few
D: .
V: TRBV5-1
J: TRBJ2-7
CDR3: CASSWQGRFDEQYF
DNA: TGCGCCAGCAGTTGGCAGGGGAGATTCGACGAGCAGTACTTC